The T cell receptor beta chain under discussion was sequenced for a study of identical twins. TCRdb fed the 5' RACE reads into MiXCR, producing one record per CDR3 protein. The sample lists roughly 630,000 distinct CDR3 sequences, around 7.5% occurring once. Looked up from germline, CDR1 is SEHNR and CDR2 is FQNEAQ (reference sequence). V was pared by 1 base and J by 4 bases, with 10 bases between. The CDR3 runs 14 residues. Study findings and constraints: Conclusions came from cross-sectional statistical analysis, not from following the same donors. The more abundant beta clonotypes in cord blood had fewer insertions, and memory repertoires did not show this.

As concerns this clonotype: Its antigen is unknown.

These data were likewise used in another study, on yellow fever vaccine responses in identical twins. From that second work: Twins reportedly mounted vaccine T cell responses that seemed partly convergent, partly personalized.

The V gene is TRBV7-9, the J gene TRBJ1-2, with unresolved D. The receptor was isolated from a woman aged 18-29 years in good health. Sequenced input: PBMCs. CDR3 sequence reads: CASSLEADIYGYTF. The CDR3 DNA follows: TGTGCCAGCAGCTTAGAGGCGGATATCTATGGCTACACCTTC.